The 20 T cell receptor beta chains listed next were all sequenced from one sample in a study of cytomegalovirus exposure and HLA in healthy donors. 60 Vbeta and 13 Jbeta primers were used in PCR. Clones were read by immunoSEQ multiplex PCR, and TCRdb kept only the in-frame ones, dropping some. The sample includes some 82,000 clones. The sample was PBMCs. These receptors came from a woman aged 25 to 45 in good health and CMV-seronegative.

The genes are TRBV5-1 and TRBJ1-1, with 7 positions matching TRBD1. Germline values: CDR1 SGHRS, CDR2 YFSETQ. V dropped 4 bases and J dropped 10; count of bases not matched to a gene: 16. The CDR3 runs 15 residues. The CDR3 coding sequence is TGCGCCAGCAGCCCACTGGTGACAGGGCCTTCGGGAGCTTTCTTT. This translates into CASSPLVTGPSGAFF. Variable domain in full (rest from reference TRBV5-1 and TRBJ1-1): KAGVTQTPRYLIKTRGQQVTLSCSPISGHRSVSWYQQTPGQGLQFLFEYFSETQRNKGNFPGRFSGRQFSNSRSEMNVSTLELGDSALYLCASSPLVTGPSGAFFGQGTRLTVV.

V gene TRBV5-1 combines with J gene TRBJ2-3, with D possibly being TRBD2 (5 bases). Looked up from germline, CDR1 is SGHRS and CDR2 is YFSETQ. The CDR3 sequence is 16 residues long. The V and J ends lost 1 base and 1 base respectively, with 13 bases between them. CDR3 loop: CASSLSEGLGTDTQYF. As DNA, the CDR3 is TGCGCCAGCAGCTTGAGCGAGGGCCTAGGCACAGATACGCAGTATTTT.

The genes are TRBV29-1 and TRBJ2-1; 7 bases line up with TRBD1. The germline V gene encodes CDR1 SQVTM and CDR2 ANQGSEA. V trimming: 6 bases; J trimming: 9 bases; junction bases outside the gene matches: 11. CDR3 length: 13 residues. The CDR3 is CSVERQGSSEQFF. The DNA of the CDR3 is TGCAGCGTGGAGAGACAGGGAAGTAGTGAGCAGTTCTTC.

V usage is TRBV19 and J usage is TRBJ1-4, with no clear D. V lost 5 bases and J lost 7, with 14 bases in between. Per the germline V gene, CDR1 is LNHDA and CDR2 is SQIVND (reference sequence). The CDR3 contains 14 residues. For the CDR3, the DNA is TGTGCCAGTAGTTCCCGGGGTCGGAGTGAAAAACTGTTTTTT. This sequence encodes CASSSRGRSEKLFF. Full variable domain (rest looked up from reference TRBV19 and TRBJ1-4): DGGITQSPKYLFRKEGQNVTLSCEQNLNHDAMYWYRQDPGQGLRLIYYSQIVNDFQKGDIAEGYSVSREKKESFPLTVTSAQKNPTAFYLCASSSRGRSEKLFFGSGTQLSVL.

The chain has TRBV30 and TRBJ2-2; D might be TRBD1 (5 bases). V dropped 4 bases and J dropped 5 bases, with 11 bases sitting between them. This CDR3 is built from 13 residues. In germline, CDR1 is GTSNPN, CDR2 SVGIG (reference sequence). The CDR3 is CAWTLPGTGELFF. For the CDR3, the DNA is TGTGCCTGGACCCTCCCAGGGACCGGGGAGCTGTTTTTT.

The rearrangement uses TRBV30 and TRBJ2-5; tentative D call: TRBD1 (6 bases). The DNA end favors TRBJ2-7, so the J call may be wrong. The CDR3 has 15 residues. The germline V gene has CDR1 GTSNPN and CDR2 SVGIG (reference sequence). DNA of the CDR3: TGTGCCTGGAGTGTCAGGGGCGCGGCCTCCTACGAGCAGTACTTC. Its protein product is CAWSVRGAASYEQYF.

The V gene is TRBV19, the J gene TRBJ1-2; a weak D match, TRBD1 (5 bases). Trimming pared 8 bases from V and 4 bases from J, leaving 8 bases between. CDR1 is LNHDA, CDR2 SQIVND, per germline (reference sequence). This CDR3 spans 11 amino acids. CDR3 bases: TGTGCCAGTTGGCAGGGCTATGGCTACACCTTC. It yields the protein CASWQGYGYTF. Looking up the rest from reference TRBV19 and TRBJ1-2 gives the full variable domain: DGGITQSPKYLFRKEGQNVTLSCEQNLNHDAMYWYRQDPGQGLRLIYYSQIVNDFQKGDIAEGYSVSREKKESFPLTVTSAQKNPTAFYLCASWQGYGYTFGSGTRLTVV.

On this clone: At one end the junction does not follow the germline gene, possibly because of a read error. The rearrangement joins TRBV30 to TRBJ1-2; the D gene is possibly TRBD1 (6 bases). CDR1 and CDR2 (germline): GTSNPN, SVGIG (reference sequence). The CDR3 sequence is 15 residues long. The CDR3 here is CAGSVLPGRGHGYTF. The CDR3 DNA follows: TGTGCCGGGAGTGTACTCCCGGGCAGGGGCCATGGCTACACCTTC.

For this clone: A junction boundary mismatches the germline segment, possibly from a read error. This chain uses TRBV7-6 with TRBJ1-3; D is unclear. The germline CDR1 and CDR2 sequences are SGHVS and FNYEAQ. The CDR3 runs to 14 residues. The chain's CDR3 is CASSQDQRGTTIYF. The CDR3 nucleotides are TGTGCCAGCAGCCAAGACCAACGGGGAACCACCATATATTTT. The full variable domain, completed using reference TRBV7-6 and TRBJ1-3, is GAGVSQSPRYKVTKRGQDVALRCDPISGHVSLYWYRQALGQGPEFLTYFNYEAQQDKSGLPNDRFSAERPEGSISTLTIQRTEQRDSAMYRCASSQDQRGTTIYFGEGSWLTVV.

The CDR3 bases are TGTGCCAGCAGCTTAGGATCGGGGAAGCGCACAGATACGCAGTATTTT. Translation: CASSLGSGKRTDTQYF. The chain uses TRBV13 and TRBJ2-3; D possibly corresponds to TRBD2 (5 bases). CDR1 is PRHDT, CDR2 FYEKMQ, per germline (reference sequence). Deletions cut 0 bases from V and 1 base from J, with 11 bases between. The length of the CDR3 is 16 residues. The entire variable domain, with the rest obtained from reference TRBV13 and TRBJ2-3, is as follows: AAGVIQSPRHLIKEKRETATLKCYPIPRHDTVYWYQQGPGQDPQFLISFYEKMQSDKGSIPDRFSAQQFSDYHSELNMSSLELGDSALYFCASSLGSGKRTDTQYFGPGTRLTVL.

This chain connects TRBV19 to TRBJ1-4, with D hard to call. Germline V gives CDR1 LNHDA, CDR2 SQIVND (reference sequence). The CDR3 loop spans 14 amino acids. V was clipped by 5 bases and J by 5 bases, with 12 bases between them. The DNA for the CDR3 is TGTGCCAGTAGTCTCCGGGAGTCAAATGAAAAACTGTTTTTT. It encodes CASSLRESNEKLFF. Full variable domain (rest looked up from reference TRBV19 and TRBJ1-4): DGGITQSPKYLFRKEGQNVTLSCEQNLNHDAMYWYRQDPGQGLRLIYYSQIVNDFQKGDIAEGYSVSREKKESFPLTVTSAQKNPTAFYLCASSLRESNEKLFFGSGTQLSVL.

The J gene is TRBJ1-2, the V gene TRBV7-6; D not certain. Trimming stripped 2 bases from V and 8 bases from J, with 12 bases between. The CDR3 is 13 residues long. Germline V gene data show CDR1 as SGHVS and CDR2 as FNYEAQ. CDR3: CASSLLGGRGYTF. DNA of the CDR3: TGTGCCAGCAGCTTATTGGGTGGGCGAGGCTACACCTTC. The complete variable domain, with remaining parts taken from reference TRBV7-6 and TRBJ1-2, reads GAGVSQSPRYKVTKRGQDVALRCDPISGHVSLYWYRQALGQGPEFLTYFNYEAQQDKSGLPNDRFSAERPEGSISTLTIQRTEQRDSAMYRCASSLLGGRGYTFGSGTRLTVV.

V and J are TRBV28 and TRBJ1-2; no clear D. CDR1 and CDR2 (germline): MDHEN, SYDVKM. The CDR3 contains 15 residues. Trimming took 5 bases from V and 1 from J, leaving 14 bases between them. CDR3 region: CASSAPERLNYGYTF. The CDR3 DNA follows: TGTGCCAGCAGTGCTCCAGAACGCCTTAACTATGGCTACACCTTC.

V is TRBV29-1 and J is TRBJ1-1, with TRBD1 as a possible D gene (6 bases). The V end lost 5 bases, the J end lost 7 bases, and 20 bases lay between the germline ends. This CDR3 spans 14 amino acids. Germline loops: CDR1 SQVTM, CDR2 ANQGSEA. This CDR3 is CSVPHGRGAGEAFF. Here the CDR3 DNA reads TGCAGCGTTCCACACGGACGGGGGGCTGGTGAAGCTTTCTTT. The variable domain in full, with the rest retrieved from reference TRBV29-1 and TRBJ1-1, is SAVISQKPSRDICQRGTSLTIQCQVDSQVTMMFWYRQQPGQSLTLIATANQGSEATYESGFVIDKFPISRPNLTFSTLTVSNMSPEDSSIYLCSVPHGRGAGEAFFGQGTRLTVV.

This chain connects TRBV16 to TRBJ1-5; 10 bases map to TRBD1. V lost 8 bases, J lost 2 bases, and 6 bases stayed unmatched. Germline-derived CDR1 and CDR2 are KGHSY and FQNENV. The CDR3 consists of 15 residues. CDR3 nucleotides: TGTGCCAGCTTCCGGGACAGGGGCCGCAATCAGCCCCAGCATTTT. Translated: CASFRDRGRNQPQHF.

With regard to this clone: The junction shows a germline mismatch at one end, possibly a read error. The chain combines TRBV20-1 with TRBJ1-1, with 7 bases fitting TRBD1. The CDR3 covers 10 residues. The germline gives CDR1 DFQATT, CDR2 SNEGSKA (reference sequence). For the CDR3, the DNA is TGCAGTGATAGAGCTTCGGGACAGCACTTT. This encodes CSDRASGQHF.

The CDR3 protein is CACPGQGDRVNYGYTF. CDR3 bases: TGTGCCTGTCCTGGACAGGGGGATCGCGTGAACTATGGCTACACCTTC. This chain uses TRBV30 with TRBJ1-2; 10 bases align to TRBD1. J lost 2 bases, V lost 6 bases, and 12 bases had no gene match. CDR3 size: 16 residues. Germline V gives CDR1 GTSNPN, CDR2 SVGIG (reference sequence).

The rearrangement joins TRBV6-1 to TRBJ1-1; D perhaps matches TRBD1 (5 bases). In germline, CDR1 is MNHNS, CDR2 SASEGT. With 11 bases removed from V and 2 bases from J, the gap between germline ends came to 18 bases. This CDR3 is built from 14 residues. The DNA of the CDR3 is TGTGCCGCCGGAGCAAGGGGATTTAACACTGAAGCTTTCTTT. Translation gives CAAGARGFNTEAFF.

This chain joins TRBV19 and TRBJ2-4, with D tentatively TRBD2 (6 bases). Looked up from germline, CDR1 is LNHDA and CDR2 is SQIVND (reference sequence). The CDR3 consists of 15 residues. The V end lost 8 bases, the J end lost 8 bases, and 22 bases lay between the germline ends. Written as DNA, the CDR3 is TGTGCCAGTGGCGTAAGGGTGGGGACTGTGGACATTCAGTACTTC. This gives the protein CASGVRVGTVDIQYF.

As to this clone: Different DNA sequences within this sample yield the same CDR3. This chain links TRBV5-1 with TRBJ1-2, with D perhaps matching TRBD1 (6 bases). This CDR3 has 12 residues. Per the germline V gene, CDR1 is SGHRS and CDR2 is YFSETQ. V lost 2 bases and J 8 bases, leaving 10 bases between the germline ends. DNA for the CDR3: TGCGCCAGCAGCTTAGAGGGGGACGGCTACACCTTC. Its protein product is CASSLEGDGYTF.